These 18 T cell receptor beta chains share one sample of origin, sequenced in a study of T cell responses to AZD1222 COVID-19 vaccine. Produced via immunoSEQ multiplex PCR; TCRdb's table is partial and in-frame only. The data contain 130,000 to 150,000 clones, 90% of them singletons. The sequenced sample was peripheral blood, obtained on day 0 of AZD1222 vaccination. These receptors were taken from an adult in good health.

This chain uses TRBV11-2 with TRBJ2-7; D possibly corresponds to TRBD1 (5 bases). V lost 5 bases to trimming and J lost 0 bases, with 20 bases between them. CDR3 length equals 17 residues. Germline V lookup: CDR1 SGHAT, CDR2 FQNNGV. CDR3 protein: CASSTPAQGLGSYEQYF. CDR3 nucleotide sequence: TGTGCCAGCAGCACCCCCGCGCAGGGATTAGGCTCCTACGAGCAGTACTTC.

The CDR3: CASRGGFGVEETQYF. The CDR3 nucleotides read TGTGCCAGCCGGGGAGGGTTTGGGGTTGAGGAGACCCAGTACTTC. The J gene is TRBJ2-5, the V gene TRBV6-5; 7 bases align to TRBD2. The CDR3 has 15 residues. Germline assignment: CDR1 MNHEY and CDR2 SVGAGI. V lost 8 bases, J lost 5 bases, and 14 bases stayed unmatched.

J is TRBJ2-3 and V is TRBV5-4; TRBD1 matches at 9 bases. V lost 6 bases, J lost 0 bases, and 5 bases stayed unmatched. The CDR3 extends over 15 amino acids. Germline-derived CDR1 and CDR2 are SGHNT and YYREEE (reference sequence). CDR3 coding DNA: TGTGCCAGCATCAAACAGGGGGCTAGCACAGATACGCAGTATTTT. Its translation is CASIKQGASTDTQYF.

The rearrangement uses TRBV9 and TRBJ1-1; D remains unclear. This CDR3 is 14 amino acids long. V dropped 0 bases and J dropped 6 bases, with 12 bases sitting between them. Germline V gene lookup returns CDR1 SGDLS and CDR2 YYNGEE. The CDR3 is CASSVGAGGAEAFF. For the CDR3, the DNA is TGTGCCAGCAGCGTAGGGGCCGGCGGAGCTGAAGCTTTCTTT.

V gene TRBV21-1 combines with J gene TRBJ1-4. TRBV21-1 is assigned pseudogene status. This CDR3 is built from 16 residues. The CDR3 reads CASSSQAGGNNEKLFF. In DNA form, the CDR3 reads TGTGCCAGCTCGTCCCAGGCCGGGGGGAATAATGAAAAACTGTTTTTT.

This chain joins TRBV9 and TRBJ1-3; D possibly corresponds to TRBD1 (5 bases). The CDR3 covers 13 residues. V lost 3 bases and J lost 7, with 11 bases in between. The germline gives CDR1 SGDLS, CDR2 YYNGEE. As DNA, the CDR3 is TGTGCCAGCAGCGCGGGGACGTGGAACACCATATATTTT. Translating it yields CASSAGTWNTIYF.

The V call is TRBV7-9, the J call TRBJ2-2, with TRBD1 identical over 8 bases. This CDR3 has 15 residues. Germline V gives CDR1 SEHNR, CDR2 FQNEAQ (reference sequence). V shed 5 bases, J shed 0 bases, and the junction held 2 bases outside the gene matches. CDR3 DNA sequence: TGTGCCAGCAGCCAGGACAGGGCGAACACCGGGGAGCTGTTTTTT. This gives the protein CASSQDRANTGELFF.

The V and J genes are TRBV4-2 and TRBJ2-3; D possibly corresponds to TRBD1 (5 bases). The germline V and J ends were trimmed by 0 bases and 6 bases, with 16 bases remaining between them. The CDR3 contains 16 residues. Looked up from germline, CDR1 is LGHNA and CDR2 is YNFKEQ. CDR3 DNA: TGTGCCAGCAGCCAAGAATCGCCTCCCAGGGTGGATACGCAGTATTTT. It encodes CASSQESPPRVDTQYF.

DNA for the CDR3: TGTGCCTGGAGTGAAGAGGGACAGTACTATGGCTACACCTTC. Translation gives CAWSEEGQYYGYTF. This chain uses TRBV30 with TRBJ1-2; 7 nucleotides line up with TRBD1. This CDR3 has 14 amino acids. Trimming at V came to 1 base and at J to 3 bases, leaving 5 bases not matched to a gene. The germline gives CDR1 GTSNPN, CDR2 SVGIG (reference sequence). Full variable domain (missing parts from reference TRBV30 and TRBJ1-2): SQTIHQWPATLVQPVGSPLSLECTVEGTSNPNLYWYRQAAGRGLQLLFYSVGIGQISSEVPQNLSASRPQDRQFILSSKKLLLSDSGFYLCAWSEEGQYYGYTFGSGTRLTVV.

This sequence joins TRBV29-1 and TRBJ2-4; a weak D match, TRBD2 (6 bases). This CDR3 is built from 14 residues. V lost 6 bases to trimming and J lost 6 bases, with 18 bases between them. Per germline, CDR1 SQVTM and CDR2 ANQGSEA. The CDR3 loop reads CSVRARGNSNIQYF. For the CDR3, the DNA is TGCAGCGTAAGAGCCCGGGGGAACTCAAACATTCAGTACTTC. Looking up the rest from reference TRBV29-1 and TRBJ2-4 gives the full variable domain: SAVISQKPSRDICQRGTSLTIQCQVDSQVTMMFWYRQQPGQSLTLIATANQGSEATYESGFVIDKFPISRPNLTFSTLTVSNMSPEDSSIYLCSVRARGNSNIQYFGAGTRLSVL.

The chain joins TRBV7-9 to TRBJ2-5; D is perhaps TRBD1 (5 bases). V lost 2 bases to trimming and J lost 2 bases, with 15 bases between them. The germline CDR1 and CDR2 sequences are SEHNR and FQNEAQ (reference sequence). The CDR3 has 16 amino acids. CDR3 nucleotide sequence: TGTGCCAGCAGCTTAAGTCGTGGGGCAGTACAAGAGACCCAGTACTTC. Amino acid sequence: CASSLSRGAVQETQYF.

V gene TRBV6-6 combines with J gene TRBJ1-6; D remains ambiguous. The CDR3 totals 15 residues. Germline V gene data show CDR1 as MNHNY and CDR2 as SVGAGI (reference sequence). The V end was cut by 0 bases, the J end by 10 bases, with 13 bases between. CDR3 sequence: CASSYSAGEVSPLHF. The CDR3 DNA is TGTGCCAGCAGTTACTCCGCAGGAGAGGTCTCACCCCTCCACTTT.

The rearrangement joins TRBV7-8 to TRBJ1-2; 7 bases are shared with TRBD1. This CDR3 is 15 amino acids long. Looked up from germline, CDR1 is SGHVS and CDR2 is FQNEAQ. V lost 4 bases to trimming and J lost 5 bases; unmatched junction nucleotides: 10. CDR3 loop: CASSSPGTAEYGYTF. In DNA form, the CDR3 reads TGTGCCAGCAGCTCCCCGGGGACAGCGGAATATGGCTACACCTTC.

CDR3 DNA: TGTGCCAGCAGCTTTGGTACAGGATCTAACTATGGCTACACCTTC. As protein: CASSFGTGSNYGYTF. The chain has TRBV5-4 and TRBJ1-2; TRBD1 is a possible D gene (5 bases). Deletions cut 2 bases from V and 0 bases from J, with 11 bases between. Per germline, CDR1 SGHNT and CDR2 YYREEE (reference sequence). The CDR3 is 15 residues long.

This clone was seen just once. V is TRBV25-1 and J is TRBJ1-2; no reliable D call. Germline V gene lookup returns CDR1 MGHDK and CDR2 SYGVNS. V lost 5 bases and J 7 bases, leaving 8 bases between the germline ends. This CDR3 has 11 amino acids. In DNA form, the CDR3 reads TGTGCCAGCAGTCTAGGGAGTGGCTACACCTTC. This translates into CASSLGSGYTF.

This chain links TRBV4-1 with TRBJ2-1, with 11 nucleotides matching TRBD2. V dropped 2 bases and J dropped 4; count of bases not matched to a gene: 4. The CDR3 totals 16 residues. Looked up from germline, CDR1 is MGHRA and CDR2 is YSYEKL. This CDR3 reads CASSQISGRGYNEQFF. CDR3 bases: TGCGCCAGCAGCCAAATTAGCGGGAGGGGATACAATGAGCAGTTCTTC.

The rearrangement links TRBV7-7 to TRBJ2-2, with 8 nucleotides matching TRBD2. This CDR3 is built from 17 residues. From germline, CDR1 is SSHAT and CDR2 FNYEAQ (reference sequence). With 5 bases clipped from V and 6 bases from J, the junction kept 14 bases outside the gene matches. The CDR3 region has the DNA TGTGCCAGCAGCCCCCAAGAAGCGGGGGTTTCCCCCGGGGAGCTGTTTTTT. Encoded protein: CASSPQEAGVSPGELFF.

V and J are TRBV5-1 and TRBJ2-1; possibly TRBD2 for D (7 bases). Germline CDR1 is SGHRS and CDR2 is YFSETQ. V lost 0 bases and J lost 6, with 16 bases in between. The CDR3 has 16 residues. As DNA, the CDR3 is TGCGCCAGCAGCTTGGCCGAAGGGGGGGCCCTCAATGAGCAGTTCTTC. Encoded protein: CASSLAEGGALNEQFF.